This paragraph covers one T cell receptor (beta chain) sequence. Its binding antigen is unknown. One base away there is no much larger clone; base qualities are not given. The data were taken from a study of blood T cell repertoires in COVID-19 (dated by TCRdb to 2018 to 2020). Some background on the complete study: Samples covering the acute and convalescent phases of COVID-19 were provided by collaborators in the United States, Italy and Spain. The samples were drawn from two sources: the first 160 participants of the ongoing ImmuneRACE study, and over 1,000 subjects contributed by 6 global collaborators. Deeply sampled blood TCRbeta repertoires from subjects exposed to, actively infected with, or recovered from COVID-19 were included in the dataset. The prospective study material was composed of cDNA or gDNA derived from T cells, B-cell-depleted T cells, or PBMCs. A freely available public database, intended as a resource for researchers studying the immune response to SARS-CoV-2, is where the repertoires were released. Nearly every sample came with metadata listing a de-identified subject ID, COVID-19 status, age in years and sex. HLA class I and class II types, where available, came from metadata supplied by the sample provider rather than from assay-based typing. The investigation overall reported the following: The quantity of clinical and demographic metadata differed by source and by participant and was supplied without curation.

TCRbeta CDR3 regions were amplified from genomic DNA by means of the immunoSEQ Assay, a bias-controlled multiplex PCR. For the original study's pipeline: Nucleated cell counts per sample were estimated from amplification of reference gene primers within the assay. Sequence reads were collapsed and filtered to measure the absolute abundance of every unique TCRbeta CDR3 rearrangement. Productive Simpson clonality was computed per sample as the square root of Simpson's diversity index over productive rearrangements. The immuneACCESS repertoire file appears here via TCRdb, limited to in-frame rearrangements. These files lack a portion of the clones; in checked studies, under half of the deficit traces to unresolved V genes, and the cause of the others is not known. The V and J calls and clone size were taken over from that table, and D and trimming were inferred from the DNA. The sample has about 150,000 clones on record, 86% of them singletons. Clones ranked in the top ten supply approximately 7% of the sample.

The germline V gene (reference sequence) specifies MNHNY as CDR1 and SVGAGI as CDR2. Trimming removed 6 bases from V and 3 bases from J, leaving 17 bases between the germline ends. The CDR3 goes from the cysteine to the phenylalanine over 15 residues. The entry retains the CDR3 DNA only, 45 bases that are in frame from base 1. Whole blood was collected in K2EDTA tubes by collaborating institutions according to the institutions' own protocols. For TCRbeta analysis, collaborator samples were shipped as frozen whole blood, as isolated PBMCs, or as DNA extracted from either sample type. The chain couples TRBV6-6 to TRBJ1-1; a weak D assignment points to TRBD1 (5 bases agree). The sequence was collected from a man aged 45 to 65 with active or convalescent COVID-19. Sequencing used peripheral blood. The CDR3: CASSVVGGSDTEAFF. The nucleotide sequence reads TGTGCCAGCAGCGTCGTGGGGGGGTCGGACACTGAAGCTTTCTTT.